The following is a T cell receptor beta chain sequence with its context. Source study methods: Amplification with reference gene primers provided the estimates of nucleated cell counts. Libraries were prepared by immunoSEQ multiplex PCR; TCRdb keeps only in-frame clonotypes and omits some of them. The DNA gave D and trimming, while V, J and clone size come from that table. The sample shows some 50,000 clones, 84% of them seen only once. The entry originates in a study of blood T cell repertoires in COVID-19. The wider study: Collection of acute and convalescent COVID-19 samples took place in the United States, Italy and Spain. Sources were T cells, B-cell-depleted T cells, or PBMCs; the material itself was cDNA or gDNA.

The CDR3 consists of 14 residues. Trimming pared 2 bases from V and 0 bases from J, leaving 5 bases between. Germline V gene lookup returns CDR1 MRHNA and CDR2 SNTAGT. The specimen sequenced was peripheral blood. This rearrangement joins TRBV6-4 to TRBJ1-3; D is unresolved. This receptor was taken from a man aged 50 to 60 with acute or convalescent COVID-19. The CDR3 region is CASSDLSSGNTIYF. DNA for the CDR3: TGTGCCAGCAGTGACCTGAGCTCTGGAAACACCATATATTTT.